This TCR beta chain appears in the sequencing data of a study of long-term antiretroviral therapy in people with HIV. Trimming at V came to 7 bases and at J to 6 bases, leaving 8 bases not matched to a gene. The V gene's germline CDR1 is MNHEY and CDR2 SMNVEV (reference sequence). The CDR3 sequence is 14 residues long. Sequencing relied on immunoSEQ assay v3.0, run at survey level. Here immunoSEQ multiplex PCR was the method, and the copy in TCRdb shows in-frame clones only, minus some. The data hold approximately 9,600 clones, with roughly 84% observed a single time. The chain recombines TRBV27 with TRBJ2-3; 9 bases are a match to TRBD2. This TCR came from a man in his thirties or forties with HIV. This specimen was unsorted PBMCs, taken 0.3 years before starting antiretroviral therapy. This chain's CDR3 is CASTFPGLADTQYF. In DNA, the CDR3 is TGTGCCAGCACTTTTCCGGGACTAGCTGATACGCAGTATTTT.